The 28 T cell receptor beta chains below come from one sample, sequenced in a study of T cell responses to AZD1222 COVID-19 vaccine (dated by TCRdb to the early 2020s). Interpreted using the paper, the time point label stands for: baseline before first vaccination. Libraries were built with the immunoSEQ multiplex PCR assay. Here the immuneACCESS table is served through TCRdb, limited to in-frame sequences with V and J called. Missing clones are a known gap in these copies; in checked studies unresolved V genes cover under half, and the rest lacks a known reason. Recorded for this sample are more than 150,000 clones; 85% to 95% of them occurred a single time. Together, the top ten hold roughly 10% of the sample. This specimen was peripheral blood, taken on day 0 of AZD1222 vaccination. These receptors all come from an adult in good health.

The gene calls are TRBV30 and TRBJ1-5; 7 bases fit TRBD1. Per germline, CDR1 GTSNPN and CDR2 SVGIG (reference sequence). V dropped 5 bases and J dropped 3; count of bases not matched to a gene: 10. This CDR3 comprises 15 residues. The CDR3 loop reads CAWARRGQLNQPQHF. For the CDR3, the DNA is TGTGCCTGGGCGAGGAGGGGACAGCTCAATCAGCCCCAGCATTTT.

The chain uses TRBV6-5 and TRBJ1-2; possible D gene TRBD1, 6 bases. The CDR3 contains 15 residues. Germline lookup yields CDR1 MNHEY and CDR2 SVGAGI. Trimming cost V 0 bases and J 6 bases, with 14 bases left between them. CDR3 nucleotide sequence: TGTGCCAGCAGTTACTCGAGTGGGGGCATCAATGGCTACACCTTC. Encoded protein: CASSYSSGGINGYTF.

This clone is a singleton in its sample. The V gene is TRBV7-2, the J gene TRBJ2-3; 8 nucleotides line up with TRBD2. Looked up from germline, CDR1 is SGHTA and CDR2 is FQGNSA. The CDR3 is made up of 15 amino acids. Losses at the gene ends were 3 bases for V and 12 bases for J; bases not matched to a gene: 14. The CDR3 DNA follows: TGTGCCAGCAGCTTGGTTGGCGGGGGGCCCACGGACCAGTATTTT. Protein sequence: CASSLVGGGPTDQYF.

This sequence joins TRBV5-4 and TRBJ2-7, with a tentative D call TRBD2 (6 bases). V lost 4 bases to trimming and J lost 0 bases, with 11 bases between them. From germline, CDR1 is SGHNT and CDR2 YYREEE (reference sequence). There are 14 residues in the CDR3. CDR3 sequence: CASSSPGLSYEQYF. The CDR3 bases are TGTGCCAGCAGCAGCCCGGGACTCTCCTACGAGCAGTACTTC.

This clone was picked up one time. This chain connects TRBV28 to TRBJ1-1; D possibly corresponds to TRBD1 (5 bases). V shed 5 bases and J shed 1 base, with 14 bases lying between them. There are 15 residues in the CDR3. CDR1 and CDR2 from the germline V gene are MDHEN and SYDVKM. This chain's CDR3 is CASSPGGEANTEAFF. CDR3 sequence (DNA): TGTGCCAGCAGTCCAGGAGGGGAAGCGAACACTGAAGCTTTCTTT.

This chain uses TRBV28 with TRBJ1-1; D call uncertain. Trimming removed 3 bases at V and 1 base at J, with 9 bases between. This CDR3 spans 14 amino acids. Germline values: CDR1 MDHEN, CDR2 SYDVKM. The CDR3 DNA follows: TGTGCCAGCAGTTTTCCCGGCGGGAACACTGAAGCTTTCTTT. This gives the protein CASSFPGGNTEAFF.

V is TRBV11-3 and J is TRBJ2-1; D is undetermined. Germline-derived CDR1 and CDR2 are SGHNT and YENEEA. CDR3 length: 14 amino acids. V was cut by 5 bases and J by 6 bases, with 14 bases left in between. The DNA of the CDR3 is TGTGCCAGCAGCCCCCACGGGCTTTCCAATGAGCAGTTCTTC. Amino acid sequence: CASSPHGLSNEQFF.

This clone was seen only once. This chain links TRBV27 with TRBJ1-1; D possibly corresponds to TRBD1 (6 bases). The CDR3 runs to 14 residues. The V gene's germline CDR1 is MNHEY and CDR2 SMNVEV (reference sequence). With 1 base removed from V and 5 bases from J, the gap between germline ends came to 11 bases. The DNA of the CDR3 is TGTGCCAGCAGTTTATATTCGGGGGCGACTGAAGCTTTCTTT. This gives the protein CASSLYSGATEAFF.

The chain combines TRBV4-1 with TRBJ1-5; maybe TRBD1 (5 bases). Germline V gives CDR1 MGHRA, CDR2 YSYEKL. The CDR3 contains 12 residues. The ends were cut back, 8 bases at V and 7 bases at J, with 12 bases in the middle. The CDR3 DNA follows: TGCGCCAGCGCTCAGGGTAACCAGCCCCAGCATTTT. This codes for CASAQGNQPQHF.

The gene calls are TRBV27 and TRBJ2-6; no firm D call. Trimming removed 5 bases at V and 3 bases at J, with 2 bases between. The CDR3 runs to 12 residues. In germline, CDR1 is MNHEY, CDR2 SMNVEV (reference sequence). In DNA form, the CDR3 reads TGTGCCAGCAGTCATGGGGCCAACGTCCTGACTTTC. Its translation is CASSHGANVLTF.

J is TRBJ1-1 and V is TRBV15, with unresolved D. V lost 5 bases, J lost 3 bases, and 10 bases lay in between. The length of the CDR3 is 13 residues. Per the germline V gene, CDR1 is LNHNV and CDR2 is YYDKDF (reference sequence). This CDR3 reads CATSSEEYTEAFF. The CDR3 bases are TGTGCCACCAGCTCCGAGGAGTACACTGAAGCTTTCTTT.

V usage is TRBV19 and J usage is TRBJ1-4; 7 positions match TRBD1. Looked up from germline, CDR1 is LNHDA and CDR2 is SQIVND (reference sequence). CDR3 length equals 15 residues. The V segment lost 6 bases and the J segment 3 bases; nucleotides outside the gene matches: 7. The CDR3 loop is CASSRKQGSNEKLFF. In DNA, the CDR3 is TGTGCCAGTAGCCGAAAACAGGGGTCTAATGAAAAACTGTTTTTT.

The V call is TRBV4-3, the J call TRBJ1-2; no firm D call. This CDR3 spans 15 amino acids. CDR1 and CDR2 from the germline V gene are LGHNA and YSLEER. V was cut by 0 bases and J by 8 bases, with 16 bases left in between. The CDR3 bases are TGCGCCAGCAGCCAAGACAGCTTGGTGGTGGGCGGCTACACCTTC. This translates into CASSQDSLVVGGYTF.

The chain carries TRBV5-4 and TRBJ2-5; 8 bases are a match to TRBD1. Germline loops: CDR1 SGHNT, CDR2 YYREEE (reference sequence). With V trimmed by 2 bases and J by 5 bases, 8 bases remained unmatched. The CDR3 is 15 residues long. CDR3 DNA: TGTGCCAGCAGCTTAGGGACAGGTGGGCTGGAGACCCAGTACTTC. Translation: CASSLGTGGLETQYF.

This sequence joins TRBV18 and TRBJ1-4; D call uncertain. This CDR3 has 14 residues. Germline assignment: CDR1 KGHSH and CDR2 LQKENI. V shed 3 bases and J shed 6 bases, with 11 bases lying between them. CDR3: CASSPGGIDEKLFF. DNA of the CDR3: TGTGCCAGCTCACCGGGAGGGATTGATGAAAAACTGTTTTTT.

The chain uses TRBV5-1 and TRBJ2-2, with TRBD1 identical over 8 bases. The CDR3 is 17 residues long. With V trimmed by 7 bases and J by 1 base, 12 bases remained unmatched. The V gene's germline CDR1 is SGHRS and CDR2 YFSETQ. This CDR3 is CASYSGPGTGNTGELFF. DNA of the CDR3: TGCGCCAGCTATAGCGGACCCGGGACAGGGAACACCGGGGAGCTGTTTTTT.

The CDR3 spells CASSSPFTGGHGYTF. In DNA, the CDR3 is TGTGCCAGCAGCTCCCCCTTCACAGGGGGCCATGGCTACACCTTC. The chain has TRBV5-5 and TRBJ1-2, with 9 bases that match TRBD1. The ends lost 3 bases at V and 6 bases at J; junction bases unmatched: 9. This CDR3 contains 15 residues. CDR1 and CDR2 from the germline V gene are SGHKS and YYEKEE (reference sequence).

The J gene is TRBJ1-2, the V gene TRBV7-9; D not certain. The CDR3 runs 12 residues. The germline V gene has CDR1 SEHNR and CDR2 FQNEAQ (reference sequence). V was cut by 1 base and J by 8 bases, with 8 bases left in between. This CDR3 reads CASSLVPWGYTF. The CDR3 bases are TGTGCCAGCAGCTTAGTCCCATGGGGCTACACCTTC.

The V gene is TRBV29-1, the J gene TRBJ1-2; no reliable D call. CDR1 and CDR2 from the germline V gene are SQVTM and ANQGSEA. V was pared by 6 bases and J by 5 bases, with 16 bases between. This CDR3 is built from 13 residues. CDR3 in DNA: TGCAGCGTGTCCGGGGATTACTTGTATGGCTACACCTTC. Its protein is CSVSGDYLYGYTF. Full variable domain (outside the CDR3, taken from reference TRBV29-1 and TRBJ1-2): SAVISQKPSRDICQRGTSLTIQCQVDSQVTMMFWYRQQPGQSLTLIATANQGSEATYESGFVIDKFPISRPNLTFSTLTVSNMSPEDSSIYLCSVSGDYLYGYTFGSGTRLTVV.

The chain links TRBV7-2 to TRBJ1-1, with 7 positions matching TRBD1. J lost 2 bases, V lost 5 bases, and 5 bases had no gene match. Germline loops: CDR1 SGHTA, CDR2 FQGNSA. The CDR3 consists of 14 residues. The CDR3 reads CASSPGQTNTEAFF. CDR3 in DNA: TGTGCCAGCAGCCCGGGACAGACTAACACTGAAGCTTTCTTT.

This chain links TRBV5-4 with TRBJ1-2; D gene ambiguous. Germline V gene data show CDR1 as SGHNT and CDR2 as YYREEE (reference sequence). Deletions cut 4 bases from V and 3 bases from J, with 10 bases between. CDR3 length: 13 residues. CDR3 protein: CASSAGGDYGYTF. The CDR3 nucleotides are TGTGCCAGCAGCGCGGGCGGAGACTATGGCTACACCTTC.

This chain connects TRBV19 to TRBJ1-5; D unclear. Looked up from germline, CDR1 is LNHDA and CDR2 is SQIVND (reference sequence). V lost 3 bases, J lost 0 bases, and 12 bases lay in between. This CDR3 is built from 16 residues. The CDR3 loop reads CASSISPIYSNQPQHF. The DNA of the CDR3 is TGTGCCAGTAGTATCTCCCCAATATATAGCAATCAGCCCCAGCATTTT. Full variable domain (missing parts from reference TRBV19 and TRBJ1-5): DGGITQSPKYLFRKEGQNVTLSCEQNLNHDAMYWYRQDPGQGLRLIYYSQIVNDFQKGDIAEGYSVSREKKESFPLTVTSAQKNPTAFYLCASSISPIYSNQPQHFGDGTRLSIL.

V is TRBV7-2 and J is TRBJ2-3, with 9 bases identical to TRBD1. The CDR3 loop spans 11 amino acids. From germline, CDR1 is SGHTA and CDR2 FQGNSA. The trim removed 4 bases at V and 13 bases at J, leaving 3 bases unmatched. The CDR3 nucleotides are TGTGCCAGCAGCTCGGACAGGGGAAAGTATTTT. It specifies CASSSDRGKYF.

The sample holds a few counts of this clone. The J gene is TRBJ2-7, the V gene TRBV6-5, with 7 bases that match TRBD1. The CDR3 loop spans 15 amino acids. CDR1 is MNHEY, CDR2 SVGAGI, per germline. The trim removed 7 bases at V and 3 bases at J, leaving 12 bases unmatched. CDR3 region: CASTIAGTVSYEQYF. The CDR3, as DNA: TGTGCCAGCACCATCGCCGGGACAGTGAGCTACGAGCAGTACTTC.

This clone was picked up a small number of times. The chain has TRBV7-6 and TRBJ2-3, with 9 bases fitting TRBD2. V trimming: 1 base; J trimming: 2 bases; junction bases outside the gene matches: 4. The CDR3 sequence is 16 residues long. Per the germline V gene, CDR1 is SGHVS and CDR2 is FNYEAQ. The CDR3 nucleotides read TGTGCCAGCAGCTTAGGGTCTAGCGGGAACACAGATACGCAGTATTTT. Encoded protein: CASSLGSSGNTDTQYF.

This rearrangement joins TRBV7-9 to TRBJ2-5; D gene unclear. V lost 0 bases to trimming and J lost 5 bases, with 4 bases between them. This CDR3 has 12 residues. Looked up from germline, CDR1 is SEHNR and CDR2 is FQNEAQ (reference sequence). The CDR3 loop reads CASSLAYETQYF. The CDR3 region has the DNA TGTGCCAGCAGCTTAGCCTACGAGACCCAGTACTTC.

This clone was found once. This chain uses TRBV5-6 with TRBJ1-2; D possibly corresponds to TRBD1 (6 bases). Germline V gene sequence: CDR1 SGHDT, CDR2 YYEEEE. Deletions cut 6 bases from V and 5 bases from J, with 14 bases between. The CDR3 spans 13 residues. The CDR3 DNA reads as TGTGCCAGCACGGGATGGGGGCCTTATGGCTACACCTTC. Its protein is CASTGWGPYGYTF. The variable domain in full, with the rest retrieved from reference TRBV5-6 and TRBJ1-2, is DAGVTQSPTHLIKTRGQQVTLRCSPKSGHDTVSWYQQALGQGPQFIFQYYEEEERQRGNFPDRFSGHQFPNYSSELNVNALLLGDSALYLCASTGWGPYGYTFGSGTRLTVV.

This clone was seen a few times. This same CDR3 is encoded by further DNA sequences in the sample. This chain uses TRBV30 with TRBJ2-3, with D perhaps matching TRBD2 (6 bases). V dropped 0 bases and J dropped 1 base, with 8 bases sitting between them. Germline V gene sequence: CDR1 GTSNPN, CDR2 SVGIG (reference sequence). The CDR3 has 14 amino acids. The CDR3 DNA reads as TGTGCCTGGAGTGTACGCGGGGGCACAGATACGCAGTATTTT. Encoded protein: CAWSVRGGTDTQYF.